The 22 T cell receptor beta chains below all came from one sample that was sequenced in a study of T cells in localized non-small cell lung cancer. Clones were sequenced by immunoSEQ multiplex PCR, and TCRdb holds only the in-frame ones, with some missing. This sample has fewer than 2,000 clones, with more than 20% found just once. The material sequenced was normal lung tissue next to the tumor, taken before any cancer treatment. All receptors derive from a male donor older than 55 with stage II squamous cell lung carcinoma.

The gene calls are TRBV11-3 and TRBJ2-7; D remains unclear. V was shortened by 2 bases and J by 0 bases, with 11 bases between the two germline ends. The CDR3 has 15 amino acids. Germline V gene sequence: CDR1 SGHNT, CDR2 YENEEA. CDR3 sequence reads: CASSLSGARSYEQYF. In DNA, the CDR3 is TGTGCCAGCAGCTTATCGGGTGCCCGCTCCTACGAGCAGTACTTC.

The rearrangement links TRBV5-1 to TRBJ1-6; tentatively, D is TRBD1 (5 bases). Between the trimmed V and J ends, which lost 4 bases and 7 bases, there was a span of 15 bases. CDR3 length equals 15 residues. From germline, CDR1 is SGHRS and CDR2 YFSETQ. CDR3 in amino acids: CASSPRGDENSPLHF. The CDR3 DNA follows: TGCGCCAGCAGCCCGCGGGGGGACGAGAATTCACCCCTCCACTTT.

This clone has only one observation. This chain joins TRBV14 and TRBJ2-1; 11 bases match TRBD2. This CDR3 has 15 residues. CDR1 SGHDN and CDR2 FVKESK come from the germline V gene. The V and J ends lost 4 bases and 6 bases, in that order; junction bases with no gene match: 5. CDR3 protein: CASSPTSGGSNEQFF. CDR3 DNA sequence: TGTGCCAGCAGCCCCACTAGCGGGGGAAGCAATGAGCAGTTCTTC. Full variable domain (rest looked up from reference TRBV14 and TRBJ2-1): EAGVTQFPSHSVIEKGQTVTLRCDPISGHDNLYWYRRVMGKEIKFLLHFVKESKQDESGMPNNRFLAERTGGTYSTLKVQPAELEDSGVYFCASSPTSGGSNEQFFGPGTRLTVL.

The chain links TRBV29-1 to TRBJ1-2; TRBD1 might be the D (6 bases). This CDR3 spans 14 amino acids. CDR1 and CDR2 (germline): SQVTM, ANQGSEA. V was pared by 4 bases and J by 1 base, with 13 bases between. The CDR3 region is CSVAGEDSNYGYTF. The CDR3 DNA follows: TGCAGCGTTGCCGGAGAGGACAGTAACTATGGCTACACCTTC.

This clone was seen only a few times. The chain uses TRBV6-8 and TRBJ2-7, with 10 nucleotides matching TRBD1. The CDR3 loop spans 19 amino acids. Germline V gene lookup returns CDR1 MNHGY and CDR2 SAAAGT. After removal of 2 bases from V and 1 base from J, the junction contained 14 bases not matched to a gene. The CDR3: CASSYPQTGGDLKSYEQYF. The CDR3 DNA sequence: TGTGCCAGCAGTTACCCCCAGACAGGGGGCGATTTGAAGTCCTACGAGCAGTACTTC.

In its sample, this clone was seen a few times. The V gene is TRBV19, the J gene TRBJ1-1; D uncertain. The V end was cut by 4 bases, the J end by 1 base, with 7 bases between. There are 13 residues in the CDR3. Germline CDR1 LNHDA, CDR2 SQIVND (reference sequence). The CDR3 protein is CASSKETNTEAFF. CDR3 nucleotides: TGTGCCAGTAGTAAAGAGACGAACACTGAAGCTTTCTTT.

DNA of the CDR3: TGTGCCAGTAGTATCCCCGGCTCCTACGAGCAGTACTTC. Translated, it gives CASSIPGSYEQYF. The chain couples TRBV19 to TRBJ2-7; D ambiguous. V was pared by 3 bases and J by 0 bases, with 6 bases between. Per germline, CDR1 LNHDA and CDR2 SQIVND (reference sequence). CDR3 length equals 13 residues.

This clone came up once. This chain uses TRBV19 with TRBJ2-5; possibly TRBD1 for D (5 bases). CDR3 size: 13 residues. Per germline, CDR1 LNHDA and CDR2 SQIVND (reference sequence). Trimming removed 3 bases from V and 3 bases from J, with 8 bases in between. The CDR3 protein is CASSIDSEETQYF. The DNA for the CDR3 is TGTGCCAGTAGTATTGACAGTGAAGAGACCCAGTACTTC.

This chain joins TRBV19 and TRBJ1-5, with 7 bases fitting TRBD1. This CDR3 is built from 15 residues. Germline CDR1 and CDR2: LNHDA and SQIVND (reference sequence). J lost 7 bases, V lost 10 bases, and 16 bases had no gene match. CDR3 amino acids: CATDPRGTGEQPQHF. CDR3 nucleotides: TGTGCCACTGATCCTCGGGGCACAGGGGAACAGCCCCAGCATTTT.

By share, this clone ranks as large. The rearrangement joins TRBV25-1 to TRBJ2-5; TRBD2 agrees at 7 bases. There are 16 residues in the CDR3. From germline, CDR1 is MGHDK and CDR2 SYGVNS. Unmatched junction bases numbered 6, after V lost 0 bases and J lost 2 bases. CDR3 nucleotide sequence: TGTGCCAGCAGTGAATACCCCGGGACTACTCAAGAGACCCAGTACTTC. Translating gives CASSEYPGTTQETQYF.

The chain couples TRBV9 to TRBJ1-5; 7 bases align to TRBD1. J lost 0 bases, V lost 2 bases, and 2 bases had no gene match. This CDR3 is built from 15 residues. The germline gives CDR1 SGDLS, CDR2 YYNGEE. The CDR3 DNA is TGTGCCAGCAGCGTCCAGGGGGTTAGCAATCAGCCCCAGCATTTT. Its translation is CASSVQGVSNQPQHF.

This clone was detected a few times. This chain connects TRBV6-8 to TRBJ2-5; 9 bases are shared with TRBD2. After removal of 6 bases from V and 4 bases from J, the junction contained 9 bases not matched to a gene. The length of the CDR3 is 15 residues. CDR1 and CDR2 (germline): MNHGY, SAAAGT. As DNA, the CDR3 is TGTGCCAGCAGGCTAGCGGGGTCCTCGAGAGAGACCCAGTACTTC. Protein sequence: CASRLAGSSRETQYF.

The rearrangement uses TRBV28 and TRBJ2-1; no clear D. V lost 6 bases to trimming and J lost 3 bases, with 18 bases between them. The CDR3 totals 16 residues. The V gene's germline CDR1 is MDHEN and CDR2 SYDVKM. CDR3: CASRNFPRVGYNEQFF. CDR3 in DNA: TGTGCCAGCAGGAATTTCCCCCGGGTGGGCTACAATGAGCAGTTCTTC.

The J gene is TRBJ1-4, the V gene TRBV30; tentative D call: TRBD1 (5 bases). This CDR3 comprises 16 residues. The germline V gene encodes CDR1 GTSNPN and CDR2 SVGIG (reference sequence). Between the trimmed V and J ends, which lost 0 bases and 4 bases, there was a span of 15 bases. Here the CDR3 DNA reads TGTGCCTGGAGTGTACTTGGGGGAGTCGGTAATGAAAAACTGTTTTTT. It encodes CAWSVLGGVGNEKLFF.

The rearrangement uses TRBV11-3 and TRBJ2-1, with TRBD2 matching 9 bases. Looked up from germline, CDR1 is SGHNT and CDR2 is YENEEA. The CDR3 length is 15 residues. The V segment lost 5 bases and the J segment 13 bases; nucleotides outside the gene matches: 15. CDR3 in DNA: TGTGCCAGCAGCGCCGAGATAGGTGCGGGAGGGCGACAGTTCTTC. Translating gives CASSAEIGAGGRQFF.

This clone was seen a few times. This rearrangement joins TRBV28 to TRBJ2-5; D gene unclear. The germline gives CDR1 MDHEN, CDR2 SYDVKM. This CDR3 region has 14 residues. V lost 6 bases and J lost 2, with 13 bases in between. This CDR3 reads CASRNLQEQETQYF. The CDR3 DNA sequence: TGTGCCAGCAGAAATCTTCAGGAGCAAGAGACCCAGTACTTC. Complete variable domain (other parts from reference TRBV28 and TRBJ2-5): DVKVTQSSRYLVKRTGEKVFLECVQDMDHENMFWYRQDPGLGLRLIYFSYDVKMKEKGDIPEGYSVSREKKERFSLILESASTNQTSMYLCASRNLQEQETQYFGPGTRLLVL.

The V and J genes are TRBV11-3 and TRBJ2-5; TRBD2 matches 12 bases. This CDR3 has 16 amino acids. Germline CDR1 reads SGHNT; CDR2 reads YENEEA. V was pared by 2 bases and J by 2 bases, with 3 bases of the junction left unmatched. CDR3 in DNA: TGTGCCAGCAGCTTACTAGCGGGAGGGCCTCAAGAGACCCAGTACTTC. Translated, it gives CASSLLAGGPQETQYF.

This clone was seen only a few times. The V gene is TRBV6-8, the J gene TRBJ2-3; the D is unclear. The germline V and J ends were trimmed by 2 bases and 5 bases, with 14 bases remaining between them. The CDR3 spans 15 residues. Germline-derived CDR1 and CDR2 are MNHGY and SAAAGT. CDR3 in DNA: TGTGCCAGCAGTTACAGGGTTGGAAGTGGAGATACGCAGTATTTT. It encodes CASSYRVGSGDTQYF.

This clone is classed as large. The chain links TRBV11-3 to TRBJ1-1; the D gene is possibly TRBD1 (6 bases). Per the germline V gene, CDR1 is SGHNT and CDR2 is YENEEA. The CDR3 sequence is 16 residues long. Trimming took 5 bases from V and 3 from J, leaving 19 bases between them. The CDR3 region is CASSEWIRGGDTEAFF. The CDR3, as DNA: TGTGCCAGCAGCGAGTGGATCAGGGGTGGGGACACTGAAGCTTTCTTT.

The CDR3 sequence: CASSEQLQSTDTQYF. CDR3 DNA: TGTGCCAGCAGCGAACAACTCCAAAGCACAGATACGCAGTATTTT. The rearrangement links TRBV11-3 to TRBJ2-3, with unresolved D. Germline CDR1 reads SGHNT; CDR2 reads YENEEA. With 5 bases removed from V and 0 bases from J, the gap between germline ends came to 12 bases. The CDR3 runs 15 residues.

Worth noting for this clone: This specimen includes other DNA sequences encoding the same CDR3. CDR3 region: CASSVEGIISGNTIYF. The CDR3, as DNA: TGTGCCAGCAGCGTAGAGGGAATAATCTCTGGAAACACCATATATTTT. V and J are TRBV9 and TRBJ1-3; D remains ambiguous. The CDR3 is 16 amino acids. V was shortened by 0 bases and J by 0 bases, with 10 bases between the two germline ends. The germline V gene has CDR1 SGDLS and CDR2 YYNGEE.

This clone was found a few times. The CDR3 sequence: CASSLGTPNAEAFF. CDR3 nucleotides: TGTGCCAGCAGCTTAGGGACTCCTAACGCTGAAGCTTTCTTT. This rearrangement joins TRBV11-3 to TRBJ1-1; no reliable D call. The CDR3 runs to 14 residues. Looked up from germline, CDR1 is SGHNT and CDR2 is YENEEA. V was clipped by 1 base and J by 6 bases, with 12 bases between them.